The entry below gives a single TCR beta chain sequence along with its context. Clones were read by immunoSEQ multiplex PCR, and TCRdb kept only the in-frame ones, dropping some. This table holds 700,000 or so clones, roughly 85% found once. V shed 3 bases and J shed 16 bases, with 25 bases lying between them. CDR1 is SEHNR and CDR2 is FQNEAQ in the germline V gene (reference sequence). This CDR3 is 16 amino acids long. The source of the sample is a study of shared T cell receptors in the human thymus. A further study also used this sample, focusing on human thymus T cells. That publication notes: Repertoires sampled from thymus and blood appeared biased in V and J gene usage.

Sequenced sample: thymocytes. The chain couples TRBV7-9 to TRBJ2-6, with D possibly being TRBD1 (5 bases). The sequence was obtained from a girl in the first two years of life with a congenital heart defect. The CDR3 region has the DNA TGTGCCAGCAGCTTCAGGAGCCTGGGGCCAACGACCAATCTGACTTTC. Its translation is CASSFRSLGPTTNLTF.